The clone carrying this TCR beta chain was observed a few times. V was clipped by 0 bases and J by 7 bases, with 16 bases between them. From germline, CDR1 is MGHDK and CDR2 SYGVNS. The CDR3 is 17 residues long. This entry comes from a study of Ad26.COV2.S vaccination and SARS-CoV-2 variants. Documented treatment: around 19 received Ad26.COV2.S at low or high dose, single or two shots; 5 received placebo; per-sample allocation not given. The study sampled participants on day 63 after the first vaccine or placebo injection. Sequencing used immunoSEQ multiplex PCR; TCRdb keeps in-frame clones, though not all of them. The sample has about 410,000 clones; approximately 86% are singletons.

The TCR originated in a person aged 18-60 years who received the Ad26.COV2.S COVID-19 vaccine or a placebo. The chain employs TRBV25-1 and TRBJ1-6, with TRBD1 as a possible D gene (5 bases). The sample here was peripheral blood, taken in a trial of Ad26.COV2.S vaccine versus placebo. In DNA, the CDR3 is TGTGCCAGCAGTGAATATGGCGGGGCCGGCGAGAATTCACCCCTCCACTTT. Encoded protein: CASSEYGGAGENSPLHF.